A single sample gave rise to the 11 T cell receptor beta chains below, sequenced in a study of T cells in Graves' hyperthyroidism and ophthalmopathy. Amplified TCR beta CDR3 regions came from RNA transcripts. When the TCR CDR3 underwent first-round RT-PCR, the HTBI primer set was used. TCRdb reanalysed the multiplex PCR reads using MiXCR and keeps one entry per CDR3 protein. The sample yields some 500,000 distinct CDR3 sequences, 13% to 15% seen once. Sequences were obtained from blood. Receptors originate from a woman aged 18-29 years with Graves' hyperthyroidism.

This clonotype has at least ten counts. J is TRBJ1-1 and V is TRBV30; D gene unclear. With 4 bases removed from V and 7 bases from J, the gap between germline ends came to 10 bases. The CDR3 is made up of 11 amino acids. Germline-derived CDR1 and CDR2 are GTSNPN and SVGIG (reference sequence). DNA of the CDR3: TGTGCCTGGACGCAAGCGGTTGAAGCTTTCTTT. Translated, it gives CAWTQAVEAFF.

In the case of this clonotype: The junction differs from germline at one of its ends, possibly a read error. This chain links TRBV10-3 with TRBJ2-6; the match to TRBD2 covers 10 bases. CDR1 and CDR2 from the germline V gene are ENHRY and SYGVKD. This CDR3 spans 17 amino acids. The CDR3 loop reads CAVRLAGAVSGANVLTF. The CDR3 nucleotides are TGTGCCGTCAGGCTAGCGGGAGCCGTCTCTGGGGCCAACGTCCTGACTTTC.

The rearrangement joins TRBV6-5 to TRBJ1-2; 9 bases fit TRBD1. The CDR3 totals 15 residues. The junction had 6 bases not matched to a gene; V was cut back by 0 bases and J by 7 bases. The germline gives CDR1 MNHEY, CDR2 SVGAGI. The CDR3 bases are TGTGCCAGCAGTTACTCGGGGACAGGGTATTCTGGCTACACCTTC. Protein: CASSYSGTGYSGYTF.

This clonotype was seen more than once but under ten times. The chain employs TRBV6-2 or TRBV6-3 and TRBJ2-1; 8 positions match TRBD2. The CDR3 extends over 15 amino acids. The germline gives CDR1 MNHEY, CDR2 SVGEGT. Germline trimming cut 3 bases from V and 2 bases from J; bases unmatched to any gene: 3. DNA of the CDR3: TGTGCCAGCAGTTATATTAGCGGGACCTACAATGAGCAGTTCTTC. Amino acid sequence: CASSYISGTYNEQFF.

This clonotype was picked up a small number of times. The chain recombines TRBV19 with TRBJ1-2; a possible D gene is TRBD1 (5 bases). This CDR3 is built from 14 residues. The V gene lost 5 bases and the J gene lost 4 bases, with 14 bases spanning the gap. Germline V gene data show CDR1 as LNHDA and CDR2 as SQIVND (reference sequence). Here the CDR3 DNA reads TGTGCCAGTAGTGCGGGGACGCCTAGCTATGGCTACACCTTC. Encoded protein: CASSAGTPSYGYTF.

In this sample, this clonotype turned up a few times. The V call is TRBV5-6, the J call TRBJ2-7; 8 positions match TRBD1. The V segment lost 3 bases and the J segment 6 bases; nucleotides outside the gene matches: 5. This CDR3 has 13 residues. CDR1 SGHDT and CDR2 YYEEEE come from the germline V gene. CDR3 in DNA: TGTGCCAGCAGCTACGGACAGGGCAGCGAGCAGTACTTC. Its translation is CASSYGQGSEQYF. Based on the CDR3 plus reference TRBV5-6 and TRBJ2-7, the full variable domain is DAGVTQSPTHLIKTRGQQVTLRCSPKSGHDTVSWYQQALGQGPQFIFQYYEEEERQRGNFPDRFSGHQFPNYSSELNVNALLLGDSALYLCASSYGQGSEQYFGPGTRLTVT.

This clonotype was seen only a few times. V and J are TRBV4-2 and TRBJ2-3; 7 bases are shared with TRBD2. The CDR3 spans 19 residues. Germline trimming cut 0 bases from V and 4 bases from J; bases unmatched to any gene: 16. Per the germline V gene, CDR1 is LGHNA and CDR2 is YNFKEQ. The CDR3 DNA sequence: TGTGCCAGCAGCCAAGAGGCGTGGTATGGGGAGGGCCCTGCAGATACGCAGTATTTT. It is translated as CASSQEAWYGEGPADTQYF.

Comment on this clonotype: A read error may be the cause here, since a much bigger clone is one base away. For the CDR3, the DNA is TGTGCCAGCAGGACGGACCCCTACGAGCAGTACTTC. Amino acids: CASRTDPYEQYF. The V gene is TRBV6-1, the J gene TRBJ2-7, with D unresolved. The CDR3 contains 12 residues. The germline V and J ends were trimmed by 6 bases and 2 bases, with 8 bases remaining between them. Germline assignment: CDR1 MNHNS and CDR2 SASEGT.

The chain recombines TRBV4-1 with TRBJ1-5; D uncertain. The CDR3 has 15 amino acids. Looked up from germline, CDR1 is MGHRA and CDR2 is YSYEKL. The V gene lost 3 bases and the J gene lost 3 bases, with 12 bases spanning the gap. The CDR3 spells CASSHQVRVNQPQHF. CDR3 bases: TGCGCCAGCAGCCACCAAGTCCGGGTCAATCAGCCCCAGCATTTT.

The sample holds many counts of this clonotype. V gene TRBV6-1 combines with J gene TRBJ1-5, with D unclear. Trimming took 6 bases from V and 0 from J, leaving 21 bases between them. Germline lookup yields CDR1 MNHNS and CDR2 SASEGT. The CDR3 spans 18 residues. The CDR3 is CASSHLNSVQDSNQPQHF. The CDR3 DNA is TGTGCCAGCAGCCACTTGAACAGTGTCCAAGATAGCAATCAGCCCCAGCATTTT.

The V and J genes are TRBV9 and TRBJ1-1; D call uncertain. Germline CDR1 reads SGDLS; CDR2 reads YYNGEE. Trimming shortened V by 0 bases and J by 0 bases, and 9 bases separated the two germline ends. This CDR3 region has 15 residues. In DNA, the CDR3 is TGTGCCAGCAGCGTAGGCTACGTCCTGAACACTGAAGCTTTCTTT. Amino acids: CASSVGYVLNTEAFF. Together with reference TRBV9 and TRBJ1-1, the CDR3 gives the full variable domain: DSGVTQTPKHLITATGQRVTLRCSPRSGDLSVYWYQQSLDQGLQFLIQYYNGEERAKGNILERFSAQQFPDLHSELNLSSLELGDSALYFCASSVGYVLNTEAFFGQGTRLTVV.